The rows below give T cell receptor beta chains drawn from one sample of a study of blood T cell repertoires in COVID-19. Sequencing used immunoSEQ multiplex PCR; TCRdb keeps in-frame clones, though not all of them. This repertoire shows almost 50,000 clones, roughly 78% found once; its top ten account for under 30%. The sequencing input was peripheral blood. The source is a man aged 65 to 85 with acute or convalescent COVID-19. Each CDR3 is given with its conserved first and last residue. The order of the fields is D gene, V gene, J gene, clone size, CDR3 DNA, CDR3 protein. A D gene is named only where the DNA matches it firmly. Not all rows give a size; the values are once, few, many and, for expanded clones, a class.

NA	TRBV14	TRBJ1-5	NA	TGTGCCAGCAGCCAAGTGGCCGGACTGCCCCAGCATTTT	CASSQVAGLPQHF
TRBD2	TRBV11-2	TRBJ2-5	NA	TGTGCCAGCAGCTTGGGACTAGCGGGACTCCAAGAGACCCAGTACTTC	CASSLGLAGLQETQYF
NA	TRBV5-4	TRBJ1-6	few	TGTGCCAGCAGCTTGGCCGGGGGGGGTTTTTCACCCCTCCACTTT	CASSLAGGGFSPLHF
NA	TRBV6-4	TRBJ2-3	NA	TGTGCCAGCAGTGAAGGCAGGGATGCAGATACGCAGTATTTT	CASSEGRDADTQYF
TRBD1	TRBV3-1/TRBV3-2	TRBJ2-2	NA	TGTGCCAGCAGCCATTGGGACAGGGGGAACACCGGGGAGCTGTTTTTT	CASSHWDRGNTGELFF
NA	TRBV6-4	TRBJ1-2	NA	TGTGCCAGCAGTGACCCTCCCCGGGGGGCGGTTAATGGCTACACCTTC	CASSDPPRGAVNGYTF
NA	TRBV3-1/TRBV3-2	TRBJ1-2	NA	TGTGCCAGCAGCCAGGCTCAGGGGAACTATGGCTACACCTTC	CASSQAQGNYGYTF
NA	TRBV5-1	TRBJ2-7	NA	TGCGCCAGCAGCCTCAACAGGGATCGCGAGCAGTACTTC	CASSLNRDREQYF
NA	TRBV19	TRBJ2-1	NA	TGTGCCAGTAGGGGGGGGACACTCGATACGAATGAGCAGTTCTTC	CASRGGTLDTNEQFF
TRBD2	TRBV10-1	TRBJ2-2	NA	TGCGCCAGCATTCATAGCGGGAGGGCCTTCGGGGAGCTGTTTTTT	CASIHSGRAFGELFF
TRBD1	TRBV14	TRBJ2-2	NA	TGTGCCAGCAGCCAACGGACAGGGACCGGGGAGCTGTTTTTT	CASSQRTGTGELFF
TRBD1	TRBV7-2	TRBJ1-4	NA	TGTGCCAGCAACTCGCGAGGGGGCAATTATGAAAAACTGTTTTTT	CASNSRGGNYEKLFF
NA	TRBV5-8	TRBJ1-1	NA	TGTGCCAGCAGCTCAGGACAGACAATGAACACTGAAGCTTTCTTT	CASSSGQTMNTEAFF
TRBD2	TRBV5-1	TRBJ2-5	NA	TGCGCCAGCAGCCGACGGACTAGCGGGGGACTCCAAGAGACCCAGTACTTC	CASSRRTSGGLQETQYF
TRBD2	TRBV3-1/TRBV3-2	TRBJ2-1	NA	TGTGCCAGCAGCCGTCTGACTAGCGGGGGGCGAAATGAGCAGTTCTTC	CASSRLTSGGRNEQFF
NA	TRBV27	TRBJ1-6	NA	TGTGCCAGCAGCGAAAAACCGGGACACTATAATTCACCCCTCCACTTT	CASSEKPGHYNSPLHF
NA	TRBV4-3	TRBJ2-3	NA	TGCGCCAGCAGCCAAGAAGTTAGCAGCACAGATACGCAGTATTTT	CASSQEVSSTDTQYF
NA	TRBV2	TRBJ2-2	NA	TGTGCCAGCAGCGCCCTACACTTTCCGCAGGGGAGAGGCACCGGGGAGCTGTTTTTT	CASSALHFPQGRGTGELFF
TRBD1	TRBV3-1/TRBV3-2	TRBJ1-4	NA	TGTGCCAGCAGCGGGACAGATGCAACTAATGAAAAACTGTTTTTT	CASSGTDATNEKLFF
NA	TRBV2	TRBJ2-3	NA	TGTGCCAGCAGTCGAGGGAGCGCCTACACAGATACGCAGTATTTT	CASSRGSAYTDTQYF
TRBD1	TRBV5-1	TRBJ2-6	NA	TGCGCCAGCGTAGGACAGGGGACTCTACCTACGTACTCTGGGGCCAACGTCCTGACTTTC	CASVGQGTLPTYSGANVLTF
TRBD2	TRBV28	TRBJ2-1	NA	TGTGCCAGCACCTCACTAGCGGGGGGGTTCTACAATGAGCAGTTCTTC	CASTSLAGGFYNEQFF
NA	TRBV6-5	TRBJ2-5	NA	TGTGCCAGCATAGGGTGGCAGGGAGAGACCCAGTACTTC	CASIGWQGETQYF
TRBD2	TRBV11-3	TRBJ2-5	NA	TGTGCCAGCAGGTGGACTAGCGGGGAAGCGGAGACCCAGTACTTC	CASRWTSGEAETQYF
NA	TRBV7-2	TRBJ1-5	few	TGTGCCAGCAGCTTATTAGCCGATCAGCCCCAGCATTTT	CASSLLADQPQHF
TRBD2	TRBV9	TRBJ2-3	NA	TGTGCCAGCAGCGCGGAGGGGACTAGCGGGGGTTCTAGCACAGATACGCAGTATTTT	CASSAEGTSGGSSTDTQYF
NA	TRBV12-3/TRBV12-4	TRBJ2-7	few	TGTGCCAGCTCCTCCGGCAGGGCCTACGAGCAGTACTTC	CASSSGRAYEQYF
NA	TRBV10-1	TRBJ2-3	NA	TGCGCCAGCTCGGTTAATAGCGGTGCAGATACGCAGTATTTT	CASSVNSGADTQYF
TRBD1	TRBV5-1	TRBJ2-7	NA	TGCGCCAGCAGCGAGATACAGGGGGGCTACGAGCAGTACTTC	CASSEIQGGYEQYF
TRBD1	TRBV28	TRBJ1-2	NA	TGTGCCAGCAGGGGTATGACAGGGGTGTATGGCTACACCTTC	CASRGMTGVYGYTF
NA	TRBV11-3	TRBJ2-5	NA	TGTGCCAGCAGCTTAGATGGAGGTGGGCAGCAAGAGACCCAGTACTTC	CASSLDGGGQQETQYF
TRBD1	TRBV19	TRBJ2-7	NA	TGTGCCAGTAGTAGGGACAGGGCCCGGGACGAGCAGTACTTC	CASSRDRARDEQYF
TRBD2	TRBV7-2	TRBJ2-3	NA	TGTGCCAGCAGTTATGCTAGCGGGACTACAGATACGCAGTATTTT	CASSYASGTTDTQYF
NA	TRBV19	TRBJ1-5	NA	TGTGCCAGTAGTATTCGGGAAAATCAGCCCCAGCATTTT	CASSIRENQPQHF
TRBD1	TRBV6-5	TRBJ1-6	NA	TGTGCCAGCAGGGGAACAGGGGAGTCACCCCTCCACTTT	CASRGTGESPLHF
TRBD1	TRBV28	TRBJ1-2	NA	TGTGCCAGCGGGGACAGGGGGCTAACGGGCTACACCTTC	CASGDRGLTGYTF
TRBD1	TRBV3-1/TRBV3-2	TRBJ1-4	NA	TGTGCCAGCAGCCGCTACTCCGGGACAGGGGTCGGCGAAAAACTGTTTTTT	CASSRYSGTGVGEKLFF
TRBD1	TRBV6-6	TRBJ2-1	NA	TGTGCCAGCAGTTACGGGACAGGGTCATGGTTCTTC	CASSYGTGSWFF
NA	TRBV19	TRBJ2-7	NA	TGTGCCAGTAGTCCCGCCGGAGGTAGCGCTACCTACGAGCAGTACTTC	CASSPAGGSATYEQYF
TRBD2	TRBV11-2	TRBJ2-1	NA	TGTGCCAGCAGTCCGAGCGGGAGTAGTATCTACAATGAGCAGTTCTTC	CASSPSGSSIYNEQFF
TRBD1	TRBV6-1	TRBJ2-1	NA	TGTGCCAGCAGTGAATCGACAGGGACCTACAATGAGCAGTTCTTC	CASSESTGTYNEQFF
NA	TRBV25-1	TRBJ1-3	few	TGTGCCAGTGCGGGTGGTGGAAACACCATATATTTT	CASAGGGNTIYF
NA	TRBV27	TRBJ1-4	NA	TGTGCCAGCAGTTTGCGGGGAGAAAAACTGTTTTTT	CASSLRGEKLFF
TRBD2	TRBV29-1	TRBJ2-1	NA	TGCAGCGCACGGGCAGCGGGAGGCCAAATGGGTGAGCAGTTCTTC	CSARAAGGQMGEQFF
NA	TRBV28	TRBJ1-2	NA	TGTGCCAGCAGCCTTCGAGGCGCCTATGGCTACACCTTC	CASSLRGAYGYTF
TRBD1	TRBV7-2	TRBJ2-7	few	TGTGCCAGCAGCCCGAGGACCGGGACAGCCTACGAGCAGTACTTC	CASSPRTGTAYEQYF